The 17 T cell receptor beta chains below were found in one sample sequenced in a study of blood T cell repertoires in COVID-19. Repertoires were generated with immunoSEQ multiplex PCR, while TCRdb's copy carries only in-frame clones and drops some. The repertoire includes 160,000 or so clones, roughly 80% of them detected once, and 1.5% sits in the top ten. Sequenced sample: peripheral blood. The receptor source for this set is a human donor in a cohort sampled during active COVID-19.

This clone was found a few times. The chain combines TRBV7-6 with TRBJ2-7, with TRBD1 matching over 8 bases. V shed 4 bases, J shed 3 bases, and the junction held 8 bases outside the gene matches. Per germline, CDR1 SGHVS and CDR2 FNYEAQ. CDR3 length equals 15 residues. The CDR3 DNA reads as TGTGCCAGCAGCTCTGGGCAGGGGGCGAACTACGAGCAGTACTTC. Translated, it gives CASSSGQGANYEQYF. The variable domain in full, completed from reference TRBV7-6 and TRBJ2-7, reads GAGVSQSPRYKVTKRGQDVALRCDPISGHVSLYWYRQALGQGPEFLTYFNYEAQQDKSGLPNDRFSAERPEGSISTLTIQRTEQRDSAMYRCASSSGQGANYEQYFGPGTRLTVT.

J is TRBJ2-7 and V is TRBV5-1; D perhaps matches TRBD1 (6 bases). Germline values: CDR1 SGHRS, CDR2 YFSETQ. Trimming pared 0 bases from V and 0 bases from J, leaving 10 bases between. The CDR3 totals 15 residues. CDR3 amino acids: CASSLDRALSYEQYF. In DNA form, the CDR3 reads TGCGCCAGCAGCTTGGACAGGGCGCTCTCCTACGAGCAGTACTTC. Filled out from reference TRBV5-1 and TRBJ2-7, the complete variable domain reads KAGVTQTPRYLIKTRGQQVTLSCSPISGHRSVSWYQQTPGQGLQFLFEYFSETQRNKGNFPGRFSGRQFSNSRSEMNVSTLELGDSALYLCASSLDRALSYEQYFGPGTRLTVT.

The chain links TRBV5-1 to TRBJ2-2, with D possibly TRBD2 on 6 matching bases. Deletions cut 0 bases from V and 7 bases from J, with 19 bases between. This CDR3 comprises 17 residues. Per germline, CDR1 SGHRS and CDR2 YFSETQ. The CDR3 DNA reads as TGCGCCAGCAGCTTGGCCTTCCGGGGGAACAGCAGCGGGGAGCTGTTTTTT. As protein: CASSLAFRGNSSGELFF.

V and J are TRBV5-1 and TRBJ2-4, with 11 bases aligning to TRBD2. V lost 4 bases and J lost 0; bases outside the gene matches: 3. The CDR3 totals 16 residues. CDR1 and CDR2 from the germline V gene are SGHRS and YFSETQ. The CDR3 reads CASSPGLAGAKNIQYF. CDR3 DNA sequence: TGCGCCAGCAGCCCCGGACTAGCGGGAGCCAAAAACATTCAGTACTTC.

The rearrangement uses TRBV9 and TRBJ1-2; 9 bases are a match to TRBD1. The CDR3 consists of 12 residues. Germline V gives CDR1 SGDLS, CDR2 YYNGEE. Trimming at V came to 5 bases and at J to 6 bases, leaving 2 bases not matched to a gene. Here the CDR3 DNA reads TGTGCCAGCAGTCGGGACAGGGATGGCTACACCTTC. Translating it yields CASSRDRDGYTF.

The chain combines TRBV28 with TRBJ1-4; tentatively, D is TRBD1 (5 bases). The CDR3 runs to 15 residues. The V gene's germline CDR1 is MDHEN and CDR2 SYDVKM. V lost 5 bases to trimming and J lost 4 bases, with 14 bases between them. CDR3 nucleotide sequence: TGTGCCAGCAGTAATCAACGACAGATTAATGAAAAACTGTTTTTT. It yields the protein CASSNQRQINEKLFF.

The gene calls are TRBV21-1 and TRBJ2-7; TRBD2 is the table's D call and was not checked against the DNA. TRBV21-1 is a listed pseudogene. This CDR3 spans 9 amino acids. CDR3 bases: TGCGCACGGGAGTTTGAGCAGTACTTC. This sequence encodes CAREFEQYF.

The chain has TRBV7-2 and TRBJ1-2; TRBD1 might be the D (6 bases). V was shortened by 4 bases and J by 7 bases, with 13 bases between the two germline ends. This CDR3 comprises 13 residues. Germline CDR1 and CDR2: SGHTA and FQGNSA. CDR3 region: CASSSGVRAGYTF. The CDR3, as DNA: TGTGCCAGCAGCTCAGGGGTCAGGGCTGGCTACACCTTC.

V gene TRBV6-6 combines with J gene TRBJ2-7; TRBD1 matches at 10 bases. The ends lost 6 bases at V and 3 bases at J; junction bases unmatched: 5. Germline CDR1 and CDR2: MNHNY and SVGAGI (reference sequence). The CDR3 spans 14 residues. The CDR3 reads CASSGQGERYEQYF. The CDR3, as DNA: TGTGCCAGCAGCGGACAGGGGGAGCGCTACGAGCAGTACTTC.

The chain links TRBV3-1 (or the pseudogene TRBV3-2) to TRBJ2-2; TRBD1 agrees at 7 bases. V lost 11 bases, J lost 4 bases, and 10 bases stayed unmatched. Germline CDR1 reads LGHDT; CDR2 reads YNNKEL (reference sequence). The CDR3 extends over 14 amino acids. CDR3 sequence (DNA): TGTGCCTGCCGACAGGGCTCGATCACCGGGGAGCTGTTTTTT. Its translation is CACRQGSITGELFF.

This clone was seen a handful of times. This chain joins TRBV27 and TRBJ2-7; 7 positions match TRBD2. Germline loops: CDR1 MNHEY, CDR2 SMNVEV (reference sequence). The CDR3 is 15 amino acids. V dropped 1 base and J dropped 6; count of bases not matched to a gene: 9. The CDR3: CASSLYRTSLLEQYF. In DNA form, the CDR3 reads TGTGCCAGCAGTTTATACCGGACTAGTCTCCTCGAGCAGTACTTC.

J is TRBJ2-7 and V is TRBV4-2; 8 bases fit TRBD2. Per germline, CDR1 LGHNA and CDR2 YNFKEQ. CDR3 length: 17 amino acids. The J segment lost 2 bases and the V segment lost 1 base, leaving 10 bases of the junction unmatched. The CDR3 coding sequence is TGTGCCAGCAGCCAAGGAGTGAGCGGGGGACCTGCCTACGAGCAGTACTTC. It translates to CASSQGVSGGPAYEQYF.

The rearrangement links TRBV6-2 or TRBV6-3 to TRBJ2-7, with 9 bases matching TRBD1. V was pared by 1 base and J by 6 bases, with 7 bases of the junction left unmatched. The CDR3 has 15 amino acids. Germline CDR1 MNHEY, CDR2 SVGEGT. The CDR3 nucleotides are TGTGCCAGCAGTTACTATGGACAGGGGCTAGGCGAGCAGTACTTC. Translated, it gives CASSYYGQGLGEQYF.

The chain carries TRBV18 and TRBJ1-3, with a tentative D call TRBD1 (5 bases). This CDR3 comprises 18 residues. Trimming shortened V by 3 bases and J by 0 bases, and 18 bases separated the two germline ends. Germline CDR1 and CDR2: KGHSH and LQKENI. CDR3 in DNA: TGTGCCAGCTCACCTGGAACAGGTTCGTCGAGCTCTGGAAACACCATATATTTT. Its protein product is CASSPGTGSSSSGNTIYF.

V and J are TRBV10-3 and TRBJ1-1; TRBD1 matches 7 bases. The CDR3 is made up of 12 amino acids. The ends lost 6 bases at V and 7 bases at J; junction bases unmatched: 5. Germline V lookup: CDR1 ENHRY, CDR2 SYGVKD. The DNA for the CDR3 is TGTGCCATCAGGCAGGGGGAGAGTGAAGCTTTCTTT. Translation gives CAIRQGESEAFF.

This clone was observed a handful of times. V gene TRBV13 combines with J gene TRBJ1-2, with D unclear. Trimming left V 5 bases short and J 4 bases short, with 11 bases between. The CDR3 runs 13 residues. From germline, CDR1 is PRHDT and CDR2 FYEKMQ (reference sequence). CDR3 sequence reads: CASSLTNLYGYTF. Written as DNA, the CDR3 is TGTGCCAGCAGCCTGACAAACCTCTATGGCTACACCTTC.

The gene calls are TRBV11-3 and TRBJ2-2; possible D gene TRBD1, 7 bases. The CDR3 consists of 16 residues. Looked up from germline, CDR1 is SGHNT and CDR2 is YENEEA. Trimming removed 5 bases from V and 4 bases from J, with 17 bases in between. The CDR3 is CASSPRQGGFTGELFF. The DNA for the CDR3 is TGTGCCAGCAGCCCCCGACAGGGAGGTTTCACCGGGGAGCTGTTTTTT.